Each of the 4 T cell receptor beta chains below was sequenced from the same sample in a study of early T cells in non-severe SARS-CoV-2 infection. TCRdb re-derived calls from the 5' RACE reads in MiXCR, one entry per CDR3 protein. Of about 69,000 distinct CDR3 sequences in the sample, 12% are singletons; the top ten hold approximately 6.4%. The sequenced material came from whole blood. These receptors were collected from an adult who was a healthcare worker with PCR-confirmed SARS-CoV-2 infection or an uninfected control (not recorded which).

The gene calls are TRBV20-1 and TRBJ2-4; 11 bases match TRBD1. The CDR3 is 17 residues long. V shed 3 bases, J shed 0 bases, and the junction held 7 bases outside the gene matches. Germline V CDR1 and CDR2: DFQATT, SNEGSKA (reference sequence). In DNA, the CDR3 is TGCAGTGCTAGCGCCGGGACAGGGGGAATAGCCAAAAACATTCAGTACTTC. Amino acids: CSASAGTGGIAKNIQYF.

Worth noting for this clonotype: Given a much more abundant clone one base away, this may be a read error. The rearrangement joins TRBV7-6 to TRBJ2-5; 12 bases map to TRBD2. This CDR3 contains 15 residues. Germline lookup yields CDR1 SGHVS and CDR2 FNYEAQ. The CDR3 sequence: CASSFSTSGGETRYF. The DNA for the CDR3 is TGTGCCAGCAGCTTCTCGACTAGCGGGGGAGAGACCCGGTACTTC.

The rearrangement uses TRBV9 and TRBJ2-3; D is undetermined. The CDR3 runs to 13 residues. CDR1 is SGDLS, CDR2 YYNGEE, per germline. Trimming removed 0 bases at V and 1 base at J, with 3 bases between. CDR3 protein: CASSVVGTDTQYF. The CDR3, as DNA: TGTGCCAGCAGCGTAGTTGGCACAGATACGCAGTATTTT. The complete variable domain, with remaining parts taken from reference TRBV9 and TRBJ2-3, reads DSGVTQTPKHLITATGQRVTLRCSPRSGDLSVYWYQQSLDQGLQFLIQYYNGEERAKGNILERFSAQQFPDLHSELNLSSLELGDSALYFCASSVVGTDTQYFGPGTRLTVL.

The chain joins TRBV20-1 to TRBJ2-7, with 10 bases that match TRBD2. There are 15 residues in the CDR3. Trimming took 5 bases from V and 0 from J; bases not matched to a gene: 7. Germline V lookup: CDR1 DFQATT, CDR2 SNEGSKA (reference sequence). CDR3 sequence reads: CSAPNSGGPSYEQYF. The CDR3 DNA sequence: TGCAGTGCTCCTAATAGCGGGGGGCCCTCCTACGAGCAGTACTTC.